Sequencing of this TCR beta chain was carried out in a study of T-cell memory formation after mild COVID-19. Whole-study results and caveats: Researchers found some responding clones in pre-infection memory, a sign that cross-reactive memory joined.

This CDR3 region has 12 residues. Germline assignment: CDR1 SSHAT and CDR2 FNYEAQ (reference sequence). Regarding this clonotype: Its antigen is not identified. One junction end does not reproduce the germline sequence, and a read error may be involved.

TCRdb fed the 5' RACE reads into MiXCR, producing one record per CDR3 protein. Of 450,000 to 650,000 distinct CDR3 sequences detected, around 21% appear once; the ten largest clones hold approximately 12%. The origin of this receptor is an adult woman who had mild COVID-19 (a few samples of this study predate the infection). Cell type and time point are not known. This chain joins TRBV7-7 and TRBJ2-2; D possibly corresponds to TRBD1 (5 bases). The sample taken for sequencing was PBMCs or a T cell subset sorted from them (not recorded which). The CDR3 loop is CASSNRHGELFF. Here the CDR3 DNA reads TGTGCTAGCAGCAACAGGCACGGGGAGCTGTTTTTT.